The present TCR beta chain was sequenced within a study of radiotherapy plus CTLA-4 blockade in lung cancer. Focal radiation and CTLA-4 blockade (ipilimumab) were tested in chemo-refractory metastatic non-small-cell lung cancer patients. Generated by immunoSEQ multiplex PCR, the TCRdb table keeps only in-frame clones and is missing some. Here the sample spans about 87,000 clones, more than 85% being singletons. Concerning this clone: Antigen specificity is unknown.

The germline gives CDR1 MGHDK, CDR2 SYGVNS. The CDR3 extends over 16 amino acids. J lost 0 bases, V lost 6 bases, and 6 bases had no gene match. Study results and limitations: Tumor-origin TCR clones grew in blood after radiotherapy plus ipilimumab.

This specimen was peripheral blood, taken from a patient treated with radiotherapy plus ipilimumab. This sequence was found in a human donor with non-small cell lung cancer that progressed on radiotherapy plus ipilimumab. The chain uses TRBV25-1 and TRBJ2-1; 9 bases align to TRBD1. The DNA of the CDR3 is TGTGCCAGCAGAGGGACAGGGCCGAGCTCCTACAATGAGCAGTTCTTC. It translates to CASRGTGPSSYNEQFF.